This T cell receptor (beta chain) was retrieved from a study of blood T cell repertoires in COVID-19. As for the study in general: Acute-phase and convalescent COVID-19 samples originated in the United States, Italy and Spain. The analysed material was cDNA or gDNA that came from T cells, B-cell-depleted T cells, or PBMCs.

Original analysis: Reference gene primer amplification gave nucleated cell count estimates. The assay was immunoSEQ multiplex PCR, and TCRdb's table has in-frame clones only and misses some. D and trimming were read from the DNA, whereas the V and J calls and clone size are those reported in that table. The sample contains about 230,000 clones, 80% to 90% of which appear only once. Seattle's enrolled individuals joined amid active infection and were then monitored longitudinally. Germline assignment: CDR1 DFQATT and CDR2 SNEGSKA (reference sequence). V was clipped by 3 bases and J by 8 bases; unmatched bases: 11. The CDR3 extends over 14 amino acids.

The chain joins TRBV20-1 to TRBJ1-1; 8 nucleotides line up with TRBD1. Sequencing was done on a sample of peripheral blood. This receptor was identified in a man aged 45-60 years with COVID-19, enrolled during active disease. The CDR3 sequence is CSASGTSGGREAFF. The CDR3 DNA follows: TGCAGTGCTAGTGGCACCTCAGGGGGCAGGGAAGCTTTCTTT.